This T cell receptor (beta chain) is from a study of radiotherapy plus CTLA-4 blockade in lung cancer. Overall study results and limits: An expansion of tumor-derived TCR clones occurred in blood after radiotherapy plus ipilimumab.

Clones were read by immunoSEQ multiplex PCR, and TCRdb kept only the in-frame ones, dropping some. The sample gives some 120,000 clones, about 80% of which show up once; 3.3% is in the top ten. With respect to this clone: The antigen is undetermined.

J was trimmed by 5 bases and V by 0 bases; bases with no gene match: 8. This CDR3 contains 18 residues. Germline CDR1 and CDR2: SGHTA and FQGNSA. The receptor comes from a human donor with non-small cell lung cancer that progressed on radiotherapy plus ipilimumab. Some clones in this sample may be carry-over from other donors' samples. The chain links TRBV7-2 to TRBJ2-3; 13 bases fit TRBD2. Sample: peripheral blood, taken from a patient treated with radiotherapy plus ipilimumab. The CDR3 nucleotides read TGTGCCAGCAGCTTAGCCCTCACTAGCGGGGGGGCCCAAGATACGCAGTATTTT. Its protein is CASSLALTSGGAQDTQYF.